This TCR beta chain was observed in a study of T cell repertoires in cytomegalovirus infection. Study-level background: Shared public TCR beta signatures pointed to both CMV infection and a matching HLA type.

The CDR3 loop spans 15 amino acids. Germline loops: CDR1 SGHVS, CDR2 FNYEAQ. Trimming removed 0 bases from V and 3 bases from J, with 10 bases in between. TCRdb passed the reads through MiXCR, listing each CDR3 protein once. The table includes 250,000 to 300,000 distinct CDR3 sequences, 25% detected once. Ten or more counts support this clonotype. What it binds is unknown. Notes on the study in general: Carriers of CMV plus the relevant HLA were identified by cumulative public TCR beta family frequency. HLA-C-restricted TCR beta clonotypes specific for CMV led the ex vivo response.

V is TRBV7-6 and J is TRBJ2-3; D remains ambiguous. The clonotype was recovered from a human donor in good health (CMV status not recorded). Some clones in this sample may be carry-over from other donors' samples. Sequencing used PBMCs. CDR3 coding DNA: TGTGCCAGCAGCTTAGCTTCCGGGCGAACAGATACGCAGTATTTT. Translating gives CASSLASGRTDTQYF.